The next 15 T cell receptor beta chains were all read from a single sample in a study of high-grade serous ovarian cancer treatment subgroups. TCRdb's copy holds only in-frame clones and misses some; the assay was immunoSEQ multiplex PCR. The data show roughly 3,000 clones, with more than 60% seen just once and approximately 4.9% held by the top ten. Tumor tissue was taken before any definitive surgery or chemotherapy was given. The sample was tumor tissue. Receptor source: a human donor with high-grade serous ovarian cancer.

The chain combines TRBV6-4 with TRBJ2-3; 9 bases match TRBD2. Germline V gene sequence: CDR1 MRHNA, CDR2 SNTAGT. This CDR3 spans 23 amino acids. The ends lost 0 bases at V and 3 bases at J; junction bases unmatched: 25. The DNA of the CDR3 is TGTGCCAGCAGTGACTCGAGAGGGGGTAGCGGGAGTCGACCGGGTTCCCCGACAGATACGCAGTATTTT. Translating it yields CASSDSRGGSGSRPGSPTDTQYF.

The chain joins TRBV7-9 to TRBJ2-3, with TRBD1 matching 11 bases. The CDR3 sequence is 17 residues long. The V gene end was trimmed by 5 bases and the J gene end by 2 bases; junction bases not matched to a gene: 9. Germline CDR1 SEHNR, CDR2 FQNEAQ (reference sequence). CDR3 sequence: CASSHPRTGGLTDTQYF. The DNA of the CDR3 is TGTGCCAGCAGCCACCCACGGACAGGGGGCCTCACAGATACGCAGTATTTT.

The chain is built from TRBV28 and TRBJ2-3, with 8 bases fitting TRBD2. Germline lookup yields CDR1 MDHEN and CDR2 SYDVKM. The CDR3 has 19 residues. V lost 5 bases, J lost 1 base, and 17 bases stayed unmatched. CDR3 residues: CASSPLGAGAWGRTDTQYF. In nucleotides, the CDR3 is TGTGCCAGCAGTCCCCTTGGAGCGGGAGCGTGGGGTCGCACAGATACGCAGTATTTT.

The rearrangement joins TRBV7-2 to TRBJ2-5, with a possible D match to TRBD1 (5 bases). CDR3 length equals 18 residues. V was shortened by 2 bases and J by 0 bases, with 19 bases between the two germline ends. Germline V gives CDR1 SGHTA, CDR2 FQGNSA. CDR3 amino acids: CASSLQGRSVTYQETQYF. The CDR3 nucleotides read TGTGCCAGCAGCTTACAGGGTAGGAGCGTCACGTACCAAGAGACCCAGTACTTC.

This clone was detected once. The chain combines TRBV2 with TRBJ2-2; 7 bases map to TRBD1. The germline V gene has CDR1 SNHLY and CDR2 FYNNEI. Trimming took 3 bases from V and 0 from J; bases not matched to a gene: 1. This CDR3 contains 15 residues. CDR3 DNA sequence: TGTGCCAGCAGTGAGGGACAGACGAACACCGGGGAGCTGTTTTTT. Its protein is CASSEGQTNTGELFF.

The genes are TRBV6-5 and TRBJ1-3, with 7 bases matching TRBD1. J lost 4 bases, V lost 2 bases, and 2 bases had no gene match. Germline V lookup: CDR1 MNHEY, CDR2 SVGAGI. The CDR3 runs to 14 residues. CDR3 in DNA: TGTGCCAGCAGTTACCGGGACAGAGGAAACACCATATATTTT. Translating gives CASSYRDRGNTIYF.

CDR3 nucleotide sequence: TGTGCCAGCAGCCCTGACATATATTCGAACACTGAAGCTTTCTTT. Protein sequence: CASSPDIYSNTEAFF. The genes are TRBV7-3 and TRBJ1-1; D not resolved. V dropped 5 bases and J dropped 1 base, with 14 bases sitting between them. This CDR3 is built from 15 residues. Germline assignment: CDR1 SGHTA and CDR2 FQGTGA.

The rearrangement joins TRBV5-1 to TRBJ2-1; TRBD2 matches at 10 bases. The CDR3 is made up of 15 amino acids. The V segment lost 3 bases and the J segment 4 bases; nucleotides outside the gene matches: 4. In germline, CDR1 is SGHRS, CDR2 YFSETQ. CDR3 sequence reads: CASSSGTSDYNEQFF. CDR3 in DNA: TGCGCCAGCAGCTCAGGGACTAGCGATTACAATGAGCAGTTCTTC.

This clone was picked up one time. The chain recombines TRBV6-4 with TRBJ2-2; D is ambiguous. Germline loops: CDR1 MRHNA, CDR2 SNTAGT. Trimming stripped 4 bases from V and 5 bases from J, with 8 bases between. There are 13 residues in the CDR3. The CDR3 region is CASSVSGTGELFF. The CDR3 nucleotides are TGTGCCAGCAGTGTATCCGGAACCGGGGAGCTGTTTTTT.

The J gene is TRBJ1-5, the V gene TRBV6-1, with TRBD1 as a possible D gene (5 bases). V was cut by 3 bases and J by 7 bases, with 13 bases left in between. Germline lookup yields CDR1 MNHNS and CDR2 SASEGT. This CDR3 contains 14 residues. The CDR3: CASSEAGAGQPQHF. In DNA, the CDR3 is TGTGCCAGCAGTGAGGCCGGGGCGGGCCAGCCCCAGCATTTT.

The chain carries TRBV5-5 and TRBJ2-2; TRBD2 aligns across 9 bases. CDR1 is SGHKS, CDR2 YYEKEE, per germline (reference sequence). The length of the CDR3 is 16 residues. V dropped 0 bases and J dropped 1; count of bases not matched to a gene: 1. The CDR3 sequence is CASSLGSGRNTGELFF. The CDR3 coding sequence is TGTGCCAGCAGCTTGGGTAGCGGGAGGAACACCGGGGAGCTGTTTTTT.

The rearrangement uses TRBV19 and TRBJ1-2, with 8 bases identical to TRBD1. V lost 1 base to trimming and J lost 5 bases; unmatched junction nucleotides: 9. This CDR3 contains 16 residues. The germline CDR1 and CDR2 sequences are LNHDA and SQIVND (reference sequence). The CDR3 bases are TGTGCCAGTAGTATAGCGGGAGGACAGGGCAGTTATGGCTACACCTTC. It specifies CASSIAGGQGSYGYTF.

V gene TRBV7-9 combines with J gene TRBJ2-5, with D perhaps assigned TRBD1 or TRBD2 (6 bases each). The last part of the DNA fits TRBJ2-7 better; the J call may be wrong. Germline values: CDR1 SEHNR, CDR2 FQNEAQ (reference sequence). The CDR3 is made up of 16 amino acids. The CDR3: CASSLGAGGYSYEQYF. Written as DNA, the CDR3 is TGTGCCAGCAGCTTAGGGGCCGGGGGCTACTCCTACGAGCAGTACTTC.

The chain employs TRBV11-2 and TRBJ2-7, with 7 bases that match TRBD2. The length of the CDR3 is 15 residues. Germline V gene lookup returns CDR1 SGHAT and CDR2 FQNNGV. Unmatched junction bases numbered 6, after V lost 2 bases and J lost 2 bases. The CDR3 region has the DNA TGTGCCAGCAGCTTACGCCCAGCGGGGACCTACGAGCAGTACTTC. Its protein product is CASSLRPAGTYEQYF.

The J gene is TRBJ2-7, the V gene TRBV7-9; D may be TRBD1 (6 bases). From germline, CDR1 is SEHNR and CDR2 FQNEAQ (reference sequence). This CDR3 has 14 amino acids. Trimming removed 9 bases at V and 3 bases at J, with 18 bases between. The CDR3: CASGWAGAVYEQYF. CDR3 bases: TGTGCCAGTGGGTGGGCAGGGGCAGTCTACGAGCAGTACTTC. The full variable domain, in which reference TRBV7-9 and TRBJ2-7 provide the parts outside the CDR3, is DTGVSQNPRHKITKRGQNVTFRCDPISEHNRLYWYRQTLGQGPEFLTYFQNEAQLEKSRLLSDRFSAERPKGSFSTLEIQRTEQGDSAMYLCASGWAGAVYEQYFGPGTRLTVT.